A single sample is the source of the 17 T cell receptor beta chains below, sequenced in a study of blood T cell repertoires in COVID-19. Sequencing used immunoSEQ multiplex PCR; TCRdb keeps in-frame clones, though not all of them. The table has hundreds of thousands of clones, about nine tenths seen once. Sequenced: peripheral blood. The source is a young woman with active or convalescent COVID-19.

The chain links TRBV19 to TRBJ2-1; 9 positions match TRBD1. Losses at the gene ends were 6 bases for V and 8 bases for J; bases not matched to a gene: 11. Per the germline V gene, CDR1 is LNHDA and CDR2 is SQIVND (reference sequence). This CDR3 is built from 15 residues. CDR3 sequence: CASRSGGTGLDEQFF. CDR3 DNA: TGTGCCAGTAGAAGTGGCGGGACAGGGCTCGATGAGCAGTTCTTC.

The J gene is TRBJ1-2, the V gene TRBV30, with D possibly matching TRBD1 (6 bases). Trimming shortened V by 7 bases and J by 7 bases, and 19 bases separated the two germline ends. In germline, CDR1 is GTSNPN, CDR2 SVGIG (reference sequence). This CDR3 contains 13 residues. CDR3 sequence reads: CASHSGGLGGYTF. The CDR3 DNA reads as TGTGCCTCCCATAGCGGGGGGCTGGGTGGCTACACCTTC.

The genes are TRBV7-9 and TRBJ2-3; 10 nucleotides align to TRBD1. CDR1 is SEHNR and CDR2 is FQNEAQ in the germline V gene (reference sequence). The CDR3 is made up of 11 amino acids. With 6 bases clipped from V and 15 bases from J, the junction kept 6 bases outside the gene matches. The CDR3 nucleotides are TGTGCCAGCAGTCGTGACAGGGGGCAATATTTT. Translation: CASSRDRGQYF.

The V gene is TRBV3-1 (or the pseudogene TRBV3-2), the J gene TRBJ1-4; weak D call: TRBD1 (6 bases). The CDR3 consists of 16 residues. CDR1 is LGHDT, CDR2 YNNKEL, per germline (reference sequence). V was clipped by 5 bases and J by 7 bases, with 20 bases between them. This CDR3 reads CASSSRGHLRPEKLFF. The CDR3 DNA follows: TGTGCCAGCAGCTCCCGGGGACATCTCCGTCCTGAAAAACTGTTTTTT.

The chain links TRBV29-1 to TRBJ2-5, with D maybe TRBD2 (6 bases). V was trimmed by 7 bases and J by 4 bases, leaving 16 bases between them. The germline V gene encodes CDR1 SQVTM and CDR2 ANQGSEA. CDR3 length: 13 amino acids. The CDR3 is CSALGPGGETQYF. The DNA of the CDR3 is TGCAGCGCCCTGGGTCCCGGGGGAGAGACCCAGTACTTC.

This sequence joins TRBV6-2 or TRBV6-3 and TRBJ2-5, with TRBD1 matching 10 bases. CDR3 length: 16 amino acids. The J segment lost 5 bases and the V segment lost 5 bases, leaving 11 bases of the junction unmatched. CDR1 and CDR2 from the germline V gene are MNHEY and SVGEGT. CDR3 residues: CASSPDRGIGGETQYF. The CDR3 DNA follows: TGTGCCAGCAGTCCGGACAGGGGGATAGGTGGGGAGACCCAGTACTTC.

This chain joins TRBV10-2 and TRBJ2-7; 9 bases agree with TRBD1. Germline-derived CDR1 and CDR2 are WSHSY and SAAADI. CDR3 size: 15 residues. Trimming cost V 2 bases and J 3 bases; bases outside gene matches: 5. The CDR3 is CASSEPGQGIYEQYF. The CDR3 DNA reads TGCGCCAGCAGTGAGCCGGGACAGGGTATCTACGAGCAGTACTTC.

The gene calls are TRBV14 and TRBJ1-2; 7 nucleotides line up with TRBD1. The CDR3 consists of 15 residues. Per germline, CDR1 SGHDN and CDR2 FVKESK. V gave up 1 base and J gave up 1 base; unmatched junction bases: 3. The DNA for the CDR3 is TGTGCCAGCAGCCAAGGTGACAGGGTTAACTATGGCTACACCTTC. Its translation: CASSQGDRVNYGYTF.

This clone has more than one count but fewer than ten. The chain is built from TRBV18 and TRBJ2-1, with 12 bases matching TRBD2. This CDR3 is 15 amino acids long. V trimming: 3 bases; J trimming: 4 bases; junction bases outside the gene matches: 1. The V gene's germline CDR1 is KGHSH and CDR2 LQKENI. DNA for the CDR3: TGTGCCAGCTCACCGGGACTAGCGGGTTACAATGAGCAGTTCTTC. Its translation: CASSPGLAGYNEQFF.

V usage is TRBV19 and J usage is TRBJ1-6, with no clear D. The CDR3 extends over 14 amino acids. Germline assignment: CDR1 LNHDA and CDR2 SQIVND (reference sequence). Trimming removed 3 bases at V and 4 bases at J, with 7 bases between. The CDR3 spells CASSISGYNSPLHF. CDR3 DNA sequence: TGTGCCAGTAGTATTAGCGGGTATAATTCACCCCTCCACTTT.

This clone came up once. This chain joins TRBV6-5 and TRBJ1-1, with D maybe TRBD1 (6 bases). The CDR3 length is 15 residues. Germline V gives CDR1 MNHEY, CDR2 SVGAGI. The ends were cut back, 9 bases at V and 5 bases at J, with 22 bases in the middle. The CDR3 loop is CASYKGGLVGTEAFF. The CDR3 nucleotides are TGTGCCAGTTATAAGGGGGGGCTAGTAGGGACTGAAGCTTTCTTT.

The chain carries TRBV5-4 and TRBJ2-5, with 8 bases identical to TRBD2. The germline gives CDR1 SGHNT, CDR2 YYREEE (reference sequence). V was clipped by 2 bases and J by 2 bases; unmatched bases: 2. The CDR3 spans 14 residues. DNA for the CDR3: TGTGCCAGCAGCTTAACGGGAGGGCAAGAGACCCAGTACTTC. Amino acids: CASSLTGGQETQYF.

This clone was seen many times. The rearrangement links TRBV6-1 to TRBJ1-5; D not resolved. CDR1 and CDR2 (germline): MNHNS, SASEGT. CDR3 length equals 14 residues. The V and J ends lost 3 bases and 1 base respectively, with 7 bases between them. CDR3 loop: CASSDGGSNQPQHF. The CDR3 nucleotides read TGTGCCAGCAGTGACGGAGGGAGCAATCAGCCCCAGCATTTT.

The chain links TRBV11-2 to TRBJ2-7; no reliable D call. V lost 4 bases and J 3 bases, leaving 4 bases between the germline ends. The CDR3 has 11 residues. CDR1 is SGHAT and CDR2 is FQNNGV in the germline V gene. The CDR3 coding sequence is TGTGCCAGCAGCTCCTTCTACGAGCAGTACTTC. This encodes CASSSFYEQYF.

The chain has TRBV10-3 and TRBJ2-5; 11 positions agree with TRBD2. V gave up 0 bases and J gave up 5 bases; unmatched junction bases: 5. Germline V lookup: CDR1 ENHRY, CDR2 SYGVKD. The CDR3 spans 16 residues. The CDR3 bases are TGTGCCATCAGTGAGTCGGGAGCTAGCGGGGGGGAGACCCAGTACTTC. It encodes CAISESGASGGETQYF.

This clone was seen once. The CDR3 DNA reads as TGTGCCAGCAGTTACTCAAGGGAGGGCACTGAAGCTTTCTTT. Protein product: CASSYSREGTEAFF. The rearrangement links TRBV6-6 to TRBJ1-1; D gene uncertain. The CDR3 contains 14 residues. The ends were cut back, 0 bases at V and 4 bases at J, with 9 bases in the middle. The germline V gene has CDR1 MNHNY and CDR2 SVGAGI (reference sequence).

The chain uses TRBV5-6 and TRBJ2-1, with D hard to call. This CDR3 has 15 residues. Germline loops: CDR1 SGHDT, CDR2 YYEEEE. V dropped 0 bases and J dropped 6 bases, with 13 bases sitting between them. The CDR3 spells CASSLGLEPTNEQFF. The CDR3 nucleotides read TGTGCCAGCAGCTTGGGGTTGGAGCCAACCAATGAGCAGTTCTTC.